Reported below is one T cell receptor (beta chain). The antigen is unknown. The data are from a study of shared clonotypes between healthy human individuals. Study-wide results and limits: Researchers sampled only blood; tissue repertoires likely differ.

Sequencing used immunoSEQ multiplex PCR; TCRdb keeps in-frame clones, though not all of them. The sample includes some 2.1 million clones, around 96% of them seen just once. This CDR3 has 16 amino acids. The naive CD8 subset, CD45RO-negative cells positively selected for CCR7, excluded terminally differentiated effector memory CD45RA+ cells. Specimen: naive CD8+ T cells sorted from blood. The J gene is TRBJ1-1, the V gene TRBV21-1; the table assigns TRBD1, which was not confirmed against the DNA. TRBV21-1 is described as a pseudogene. The TCR originated in a young man in good health. The chain's CDR3 is CASSKARWGRAPEAFF. The CDR3 bases are TGTGCCAGCAGCAAAGCACGGTGGGGCAGGGCCCCTGAAGCTTTCTTT.